Listed below are T cell receptor beta chains from one sample, sequenced in a study of cytomegalovirus exposure and HLA in healthy donors. Sequencing was performed with immunoSEQ multiplex PCR; in TCRdb, only in-frame clones are kept and a portion is missing. The table shows about 160,000 clones, with roughly 87% occurring only once. Material: PBMCs. The receptors here all came from a man aged 45-65 years in good health and CMV-seropositive. The CDR3 runs from the conserved cysteine through the conserved F or W. A D gene is named only where the DNA matches it firmly. A clone size is listed for some rows: how often the clone was seen (once, few, many), or a class if it is expanded.

J gene | clone size | V gene | D gene | CDR3 protein | CDR3 DNA
TRBJ1-2 | . | TRBV6-1 | . | CASRSPGAPSYGYTF | TGTGCCAGCAGATCCCCAGGGGCCCCATCCTATGGCTACACCTTC
TRBJ1-2 | . | TRBV30 | . | CAWSPEAYGYTF | TGTGCCTGGAGTCCGGAGGCCTATGGCTACACCTTC
TRBJ2-5 | . | TRBV19 | TRBD2 | CASSIALAGVGETQYF | TGTGCCAGTAGTATAGCCCTAGCGGGAGTGGGAGAGACCCAGTACTTC
TRBJ2-7 | . | TRBV10-1 | TRBD1 | CASSESGTGSYEQYF | TGCGCCAGCAGTGAGTCCGGGACAGGCTCCTACGAGCAGTACTTC
TRBJ2-5 | . | TRBV7-8 | TRBD2 | CASSHKLAGVTQYF | TGTGCCAGCAGCCATAAACTAGCGGGAGTTACCCAGTACTTC
TRBJ1-5 | . | TRBV5-6 | . | CASSLSGGGQPQHF | TGTGCCAGCAGCTTGTCGGGAGGGGGTCAGCCCCAGCATTTT
TRBJ1-1 | . | TRBV18 | TRBD1 | CASSPGTVDIPEAFF | TGTGCCAGCTCACCAGGGACAGTCGATATCCCTGAAGCTTTCTTT
TRBJ2-4 | . | TRBV19 | TRBD1 | CASRGDGTVSKNIQYF | TGTGCCAGTAGGGGAGACGGGACAGTCTCCAAAAACATTCAGTACTTC
TRBJ1-6 | . | TRBV28 | . | CASSLRAYNSPLHF | TGTGCCAGCAGCCTGAGAGCCTATAATTCACCCCTCCACTTT
TRBJ2-5 | . | TRBV20-1 | . | CSATLRETQYF | TGCAGTGCCACCCTACGAGAGACCCAGTACTTC
TRBJ2-7 | . | TRBV5-1 | . | CASSLELHYEQYF | TGCGCCAGCAGTCTGGAGTTACACTACGAGCAGTACTTC
TRBJ1-4 | . | TRBV25-1 | TRBD1 | CASSDPGQGAGEKLFF | TGTGCCAGCAGTGATCCCGGACAGGGGGCGGGTGAAAAACTGTTTTTT
TRBJ2-3 | . | TRBV6-1 | TRBD2 | CASRLSGGALDTQYF | TGTGCCAGCAGACTTAGCGGGGGGGCGCTTGATACGCAGTATTTT
TRBJ1-5 | . | TRBV28 | TRBD1 | CASSPRQGAGQPQHF | TGTGCCAGCAGTCCCAGACAGGGGGCAGGACAGCCCCAGCATTTT
TRBJ2-2 | . | TRBV19 | TRBD2 | CASSGTSGSGGTGELFF | TGTGCCAGTAGCGGGACTAGCGGGAGCGGTGGCACCGGGGAGCTGTTTTTT
TRBJ1-1 | . | TRBV6-5 | . | CASSSNLVMNTEAFF | TGTGCCAGCAGCTCGAATTTAGTCATGAACACTGAAGCTTTCTTT
TRBJ2-7 | . | TRBV4-3 | TRBD1 | CASSQGGTGGSYEQYF | TGCGCCAGCAGCCAAGGGGGGACAGGGGGATCCTACGAGCAGTACTTC
TRBJ2-1 | . | TRBV28 | TRBD2 | CASSSDGLAGGMGQFF | TGTGCCAGCAGTTCCGACGGACTAGCGGGAGGAATGGGGCAGTTCTTC
TRBJ2-3 | few | TRBV9 | . | CASSVDGGRTDTQYF | TGTGCCAGCAGCGTAGACGGGGGGCGGACAGATACGCAGTATTTT
TRBJ2-1 | . | TRBV27 | TRBD1 | CASSATGVQFF | TGTGCCAGCAGTGCGACAGGGGTGCAGTTCTTC
TRBJ1-1 | . | TRBV14 | . | CASSQVMNTEAFF | TGTGCCAGCAGCCAAGTAATGAACACTGAAGCTTTCTTT
TRBJ2-1 | . | TRBV7-7 | TRBD2 | CASSPHPGTSGLFF | TGTGCTAGCAGCCCCCACCCCGGGACTAGCGGGCTCTTCTTC
TRBJ2-6 | . | TRBV28 | TRBD2 | CASSLGGSSGANVLTF | TGTGCCAGCAGTTTGGGGGGGTCCTCTGGGGCCAACGTCCTGACTTTC
TRBJ1-4 | . | TRBV29-1 | . | CSVRTGINEKLFF | TGCAGCGTAAGAACAGGGATTAATGAAAAACTGTTTTTT
TRBJ1-6 | . | TRBV19 | TRBD1 | CASRAQGGNSPLHF | TGTGCCAGTAGAGCACAGGGGGGGAATTCACCCCTCCACTTT
TRBJ1-1 | . | TRBV15 | . | CATSRDNRRNTEAFF | TGTGCCACCAGCAGAGATAATCGCAGGAACACTGAAGCTTTCTTT
TRBJ2-5 | . | TRBV2 | TRBD2 | CASRTIAGGQETQYF | TGTGCCAGCAGAACCATAGCGGGGGGCCAAGAGACCCAGTACTTC
TRBJ1-5 | . | TRBV6-5 | . | CASSDGEGGNQPQHF | TGTGCCAGCAGCGATGGGGAGGGAGGCAATCAGCCCCAGCATTTT
TRBJ2-1 | . | TRBV29-1 | . | CSTQVTNYNEQFF | TGCAGTACACAGGTAACCAACTACAATGAGCAGTTCTTC
TRBJ2-1 | once | TRBV27 | . | CASSVAGVYNEQFF | TGTGCCAGCAGTGTGGCAGGGGTATACAATGAGCAGTTCTTC
TRBJ2-3 | once | TRBV4-1 | . | CASSQVRQDTQYF | TGCGCCAGCAGCCAAGTCCGACAGGATACGCAGTATTTT
TRBJ2-7 | once | TRBV7-9 | . | CASSLRAGGTYEQYF | TGTGCCAGCAGCTTACGTGCAGGGGGGACCTACGAGCAGTACTTC
TRBJ2-1 | . | TRBV13 | TRBD2 | CASSLRAGGPYNEQFF | TGTGCCAGCAGCCTCAGAGCGGGGGGGCCCTACAATGAGCAGTTCTTC
TRBJ2-1 | . | TRBV5-4 | TRBD1 | CASSKTGENNEQFF | TGTGCCAGCAGCAAGACAGGGGAAAATAATGAGCAGTTCTTC
TRBJ2-5 | . | TRBV9 | . | CASSVGLKETQYF | TGTGCCAGCAGCGTAGGGCTGAAAGAGACCCAGTACTTC
TRBJ2-3 | . | TRBV7-8 | . | CASSLQGADTQYF | TGTGCCAGCAGCTTACAGGGCGCAGATACGCAGTATTTT
TRBJ1-2 | once | TRBV6-1 | . | CASNELRGYGYTF | TGTGCCAGCAATGAATTAAGGGGCTATGGCTACACCTTC
TRBJ1-1 | . | TRBV6-5 | . | CASSVSQVNTEAFF | TGTGCCAGCAGTGTGTCCCAGGTGAACACTGAAGCTTTCTTT
TRBJ2-2 | few | TRBV7-7 | TRBD1 | CASSRQGRGGELFF | TGTGCCAGCAGCCGACAGGGGAGAGGAGGGGAGCTGTTTTTT
TRBJ2-5 | . | TRBV5-5 | . | CASSLPGQLLQETQYF | TGTGCCAGCAGCTTGCCGGGACAACTGTTACAAGAGACCCAGTACTTC
TRBJ1-1 | . | TRBV25-1 | . | CASSRRGQLNTEAFF | TGTGCCAGCAGTAGAAGAGGACAGTTGAACACTGAAGCTTTCTTT
TRBJ2-3 | . | TRBV10-1 | TRBD1 | CASSESVGQGGKVTQYF | TGCGCCAGCAGTGAGTCTGTAGGACAGGGGGGGAAGGTTACGCAGTATTTT
TRBJ1-2 | . | TRBV5-4 | TRBD1 | CASSLDRGRGYTF | TGTGCCAGCAGCTTAGACAGGGGGCGAGGCTACACCTTC
TRBJ1-2 | . | TRBV9 | . | CASSVGQGTNYGYTF | TGTGCCAGCAGCGTAGGGCAGGGGACTAACTATGGCTACACCTTC
TRBJ1-5 | once | TRBV2 | . | CASSEAGRSNQPQHF | TGTGCCAGCAGTGAAGCGGGCAGGAGCAATCAGCCCCAGCATTTT
TRBJ2-3 | . | TRBV6-1 | TRBD2 | CALRDYTDTQYF | TGTGCCTTACGGGACTACACAGATACGCAGTATTTT
TRBJ1-1 | . | TRBV4-2 | . | CASSQAVFAEAFF | TGTGCCAGCAGCCAAGCGGTCTTCGCTGAAGCTTTCTTT
TRBJ1-6 | once | TRBV30 | TRBD1 | CAWSFRTGQNSPLHF | TGTGCCTGGAGTTTCCGGACAGGACAAAATTCACCCCTCCACTTT
TRBJ2-1 | . | TRBV9 | . | CASSPVPLWEQFF | TGTGCCAGCAGCCCAGTCCCCCTTTGGGAGCAGTTCTTC
TRBJ2-7 | . | TRBV4-1 | TRBD1 | CASSQDRTGNYEQYF | TGCGCCAGCAGCCAAGATAGGACAGGGAACTACGAGCAGTACTTC
TRBJ2-7 | . | TRBV11-1 | . | CASSLTGEGYEQYF | TGTGCCAGCAGCTTGACAGGGGAGGGCTACGAGCAGTACTTC
TRBJ1-6 | . | TRBV25-1 | . | CASSNTAGTANSPLHF | TGTGCCAGCAGTAACACTGCCGGGACTGCTAATTCACCCCTCCACTTT